The sequence of this T cell receptor (beta chain) was determined in a study of blood T cells in healthy people across ages. Germline assignment: CDR1 SGHAT and CDR2 FQNNGV. CDR3 length: 16 residues. The V and J ends lost 5 bases and 2 bases respectively, with 16 bases between them. Combining a sample-barcoded 5' primer with a J-beta primer mix, a second PCR ran for 7 to 11 cycles. Via MiXCR, TCRdb re-called the 5' RACE reads, giving one row per CDR3 protein. The table records around 1,800,000 distinct CDR3 sequences, about two fifths of them present only once. This TCR derives from a human donor in good health. Material: blood. The V gene is TRBV11-2, the J gene TRBJ2-1, with D possibly matching TRBD1 (6 bases). The DNA for the CDR3 is TGTGCCAGCAGCCCCTGGGGCAGGGGCGCCTACAATGAGCAGTTCTTC. This sequence encodes CASSPWGRGAYNEQFF. Full variable domain (remainder filled in from reference TRBV11-2 and TRBJ2-1): EAGVAQSPRYKIIEKRQSVAFWCNPISGHATLYWYQQILGQGPKLLIQFQNNGVVDDSQLPKDRFSAERLKGVDSTLKIQPAKLEDSAVYLCASSPWGRGAYNEQFFGPGTRLTVL.